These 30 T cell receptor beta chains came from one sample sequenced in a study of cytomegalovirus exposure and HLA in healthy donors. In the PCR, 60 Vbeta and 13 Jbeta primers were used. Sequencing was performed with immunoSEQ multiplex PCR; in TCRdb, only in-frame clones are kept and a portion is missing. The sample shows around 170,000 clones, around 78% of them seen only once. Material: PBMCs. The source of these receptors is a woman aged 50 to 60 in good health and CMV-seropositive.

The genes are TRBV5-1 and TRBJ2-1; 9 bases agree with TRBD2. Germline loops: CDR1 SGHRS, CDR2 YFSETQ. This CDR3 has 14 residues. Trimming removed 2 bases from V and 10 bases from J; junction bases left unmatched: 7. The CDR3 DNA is TGCGCCAGCAGCTTAGGCGGGAGGGCCGTGGAGCAGTTCTTC. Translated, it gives CASSLGGRAVEQFF.

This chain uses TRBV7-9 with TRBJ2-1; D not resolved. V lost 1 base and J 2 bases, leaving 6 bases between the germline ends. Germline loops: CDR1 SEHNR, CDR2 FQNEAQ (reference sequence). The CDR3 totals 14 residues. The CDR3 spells CASSLVFPYNEQFF. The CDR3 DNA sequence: TGTGCCAGCAGCTTAGTCTTCCCCTACAATGAGCAGTTCTTC.

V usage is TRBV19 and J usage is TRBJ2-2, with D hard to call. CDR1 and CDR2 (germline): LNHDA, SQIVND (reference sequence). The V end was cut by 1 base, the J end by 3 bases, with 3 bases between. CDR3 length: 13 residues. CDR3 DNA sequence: TGTGCCAGTAGTATAGCCTACACCGGGGAGCTGTTTTTT. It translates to CASSIAYTGELFF.

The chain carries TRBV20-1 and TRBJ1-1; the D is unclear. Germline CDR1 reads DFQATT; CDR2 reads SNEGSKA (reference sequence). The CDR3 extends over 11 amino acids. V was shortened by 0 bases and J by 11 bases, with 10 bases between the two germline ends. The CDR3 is CSARDPPPAFF. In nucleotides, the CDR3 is TGCAGTGCTAGAGATCCCCCCCCGGCTTTCTTT.

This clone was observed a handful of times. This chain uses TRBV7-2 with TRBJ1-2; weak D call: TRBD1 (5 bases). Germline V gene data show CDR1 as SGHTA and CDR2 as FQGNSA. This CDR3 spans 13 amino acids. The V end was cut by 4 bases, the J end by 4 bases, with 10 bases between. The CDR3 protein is CASSSGHRYGYTF. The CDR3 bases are TGTGCCAGCAGCTCAGGACACCGCTATGGCTACACCTTC.

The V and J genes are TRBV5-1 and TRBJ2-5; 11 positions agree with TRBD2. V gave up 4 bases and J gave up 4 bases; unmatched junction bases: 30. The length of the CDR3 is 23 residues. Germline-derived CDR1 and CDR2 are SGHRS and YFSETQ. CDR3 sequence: CASSRRGISGSPTSGVDTETQYF. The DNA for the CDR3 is TGCGCCAGCAGCCGTCGAGGGATCTCCGGTAGCCCGACTAGCGGGGTTGATACAGAGACCCAGTACTTC.

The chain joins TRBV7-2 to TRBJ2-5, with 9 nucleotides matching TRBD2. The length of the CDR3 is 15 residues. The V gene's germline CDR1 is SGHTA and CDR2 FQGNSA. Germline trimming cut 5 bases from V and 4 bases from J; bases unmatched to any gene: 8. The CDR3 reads CASSPLAGLPETQYF. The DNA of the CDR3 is TGTGCCAGCAGCCCCCTAGCGGGATTACCAGAGACCCAGTACTTC.

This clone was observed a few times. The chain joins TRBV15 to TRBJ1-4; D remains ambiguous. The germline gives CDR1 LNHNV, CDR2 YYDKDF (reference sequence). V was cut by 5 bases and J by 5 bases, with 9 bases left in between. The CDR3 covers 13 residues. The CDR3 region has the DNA TGTGCCACCAGCCCCCGGAGGAATGAAAAACTGTTTTTT. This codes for CATSPRRNEKLFF.

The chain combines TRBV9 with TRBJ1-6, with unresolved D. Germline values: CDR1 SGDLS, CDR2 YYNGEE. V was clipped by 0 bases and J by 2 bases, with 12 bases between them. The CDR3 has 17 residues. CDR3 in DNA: TGTGCCAGCAGCGTAGGCGGGAGCCCCACCTATAATTCACCCCTCCACTTT. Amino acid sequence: CASSVGGSPTYNSPLHF. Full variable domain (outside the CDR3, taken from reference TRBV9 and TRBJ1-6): DSGVTQTPKHLITATGQRVTLRCSPRSGDLSVYWYQQSLDQGLQFLIQYYNGEERAKGNILERFSAQQFPDLHSELNLSSLELGDSALYFCASSVGGSPTYNSPLHFGNGTRLTVT.

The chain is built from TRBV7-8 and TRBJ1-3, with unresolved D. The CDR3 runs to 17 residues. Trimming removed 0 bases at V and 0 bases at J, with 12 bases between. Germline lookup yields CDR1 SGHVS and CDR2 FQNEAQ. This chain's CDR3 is CASSLARLIASGNTIYF. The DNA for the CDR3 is TGTGCCAGCAGCTTAGCTCGTCTGATAGCCTCTGGAAACACCATATATTTT.

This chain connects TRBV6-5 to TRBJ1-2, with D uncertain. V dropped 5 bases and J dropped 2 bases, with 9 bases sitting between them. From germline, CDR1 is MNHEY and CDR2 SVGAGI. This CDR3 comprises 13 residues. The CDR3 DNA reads TGTGCCAGCAGTCTAGACGGAAACTATGGCTACACCTTC. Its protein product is CASSLDGNYGYTF.

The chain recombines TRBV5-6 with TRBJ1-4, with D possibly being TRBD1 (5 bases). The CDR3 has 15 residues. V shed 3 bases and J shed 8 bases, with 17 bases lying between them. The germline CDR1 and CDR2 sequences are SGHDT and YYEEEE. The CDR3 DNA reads TGTGCCAGCAGCTCCTCCGGGGGGTCGAGGGAAAAACTGTTTTTT. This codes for CASSSSGGSREKLFF.

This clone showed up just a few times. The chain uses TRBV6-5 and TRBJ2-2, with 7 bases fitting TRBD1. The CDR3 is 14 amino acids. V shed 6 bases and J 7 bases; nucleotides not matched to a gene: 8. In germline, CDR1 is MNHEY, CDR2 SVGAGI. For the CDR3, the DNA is TGTGCCAGCAGCCTCGACAGGGATGGCGGGGAGCTGTTTTTT. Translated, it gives CASSLDRDGGELFF.

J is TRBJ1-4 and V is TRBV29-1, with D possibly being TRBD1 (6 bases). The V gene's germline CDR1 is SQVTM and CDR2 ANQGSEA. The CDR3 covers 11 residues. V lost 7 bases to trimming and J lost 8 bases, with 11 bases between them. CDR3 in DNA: TGCAGCGGAACAGGGAACGAAAAACTGTTTTTT. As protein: CSGTGNEKLFF.

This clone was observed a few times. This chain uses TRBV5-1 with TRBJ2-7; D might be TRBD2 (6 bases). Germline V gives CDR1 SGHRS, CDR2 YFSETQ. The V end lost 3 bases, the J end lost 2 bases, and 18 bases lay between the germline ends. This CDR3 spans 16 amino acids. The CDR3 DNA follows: TGCGCCAGCAGCTCTCCGGAGGGACCCCCACCCTACGAGCAGTACTTC. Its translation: CASSSPEGPPPYEQYF.

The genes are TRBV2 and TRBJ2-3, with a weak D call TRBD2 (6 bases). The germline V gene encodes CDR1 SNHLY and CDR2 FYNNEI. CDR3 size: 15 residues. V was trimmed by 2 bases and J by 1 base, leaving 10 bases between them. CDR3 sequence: CASSELASRTDTQYF. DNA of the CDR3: TGTGCCAGCAGTGAACTAGCGTCCCGCACAGATACGCAGTATTTT.

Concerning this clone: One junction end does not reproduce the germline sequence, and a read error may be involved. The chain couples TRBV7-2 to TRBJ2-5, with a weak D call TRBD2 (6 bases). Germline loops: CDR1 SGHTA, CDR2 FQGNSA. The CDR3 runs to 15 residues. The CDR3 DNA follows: TGTGCCAGCAGCATAGCGGCCACAGCTCAAGAGACCCAGTACTTC. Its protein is CASSIAATAQETQYF.

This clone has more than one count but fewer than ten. The CDR3 DNA reads as TGTGCCAGCAGCCATGAAACAGGGGGCCTCCATCCATACACTGAAGCTTTCTTT. The encoded protein is CASSHETGGLHPYTEAFF. This chain connects TRBV5-8 to TRBJ1-1; TRBD1 agrees at 9 bases. Germline V gives CDR1 SGHTS, CDR2 YDEGEE. This CDR3 spans 18 amino acids. J gave up 3 bases and V 4 bases, and 16 bases lay outside the gene matches.

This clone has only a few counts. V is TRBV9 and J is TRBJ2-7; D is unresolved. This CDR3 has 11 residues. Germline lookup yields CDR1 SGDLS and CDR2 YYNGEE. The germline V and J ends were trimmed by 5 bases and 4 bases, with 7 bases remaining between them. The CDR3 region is CASSYGYEQYF. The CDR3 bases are TGTGCCAGCAGTTACGGGTACGAGCAGTACTTC.

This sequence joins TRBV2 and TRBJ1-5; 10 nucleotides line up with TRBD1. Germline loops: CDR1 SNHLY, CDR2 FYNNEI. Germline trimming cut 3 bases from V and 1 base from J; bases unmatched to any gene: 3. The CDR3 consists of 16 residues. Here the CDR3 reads CASSDAGQGSNQPQHF. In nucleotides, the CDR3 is TGTGCCAGCAGTGATGCGGGACAGGGGAGCAATCAGCCCCAGCATTTT. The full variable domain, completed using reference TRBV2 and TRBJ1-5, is EPEVTQTPSHQVTQMGQEVILRCVPISNHLYFYWYRQILGQKVEFLVSFYNNEISEKSEIFDDQFSVERPDGSNFTLKIRSTKLEDSAMYFCASSDAGQGSNQPQHFGDGTRLSIL.

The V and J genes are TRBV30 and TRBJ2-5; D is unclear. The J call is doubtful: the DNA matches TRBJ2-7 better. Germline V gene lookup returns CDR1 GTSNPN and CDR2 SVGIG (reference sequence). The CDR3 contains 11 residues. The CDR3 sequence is CAWSARYEQYF. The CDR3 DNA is TGTGCCTGGAGTGCTCGCTACGAGCAGTACTTC.

The CDR3 loop reads CASSFSTGVNSNQPQHF. The DNA of the CDR3 is TGTGCCAGCAGTTTTTCTACGGGGGTCAATAGCAATCAGCCCCAGCATTTT. The V gene is TRBV28, the J gene TRBJ1-5; the D gene is possibly TRBD1 (5 bases). The CDR3 has 17 residues. Trimming removed 3 bases at V and 0 bases at J, with 15 bases between. Per the germline V gene, CDR1 is MDHEN and CDR2 is SYDVKM.

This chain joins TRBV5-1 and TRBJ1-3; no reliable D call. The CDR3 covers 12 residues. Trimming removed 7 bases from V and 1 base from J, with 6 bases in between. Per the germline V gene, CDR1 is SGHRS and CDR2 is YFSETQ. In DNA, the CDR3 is TGCGCCAGCGCGGATTCTGGAAACACCATATATTTT. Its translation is CASADSGNTIYF.

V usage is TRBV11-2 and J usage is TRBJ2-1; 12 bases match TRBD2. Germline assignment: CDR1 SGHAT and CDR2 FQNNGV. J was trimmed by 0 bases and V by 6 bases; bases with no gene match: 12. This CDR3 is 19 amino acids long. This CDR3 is CASRPLATSGRSSYNEQFF. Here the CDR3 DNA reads TGTGCCAGCAGGCCCTTAGCCACTAGCGGGAGGAGCTCCTACAATGAGCAGTTCTTC.

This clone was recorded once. CDR3 coding DNA: TGCGCCAGCAGTGGGGACAGACAACTTAACACTGAAGCTTTCTTT. Its protein product is CASSGDRQLNTEAFF. The chain links TRBV10-1 to TRBJ1-1, with 7 bases that match TRBD1. V lost 4 bases and J lost 2; bases outside the gene matches: 7. The germline CDR1 and CDR2 sequences are WNHNN and SYGVQD (reference sequence). The CDR3 has 15 residues.

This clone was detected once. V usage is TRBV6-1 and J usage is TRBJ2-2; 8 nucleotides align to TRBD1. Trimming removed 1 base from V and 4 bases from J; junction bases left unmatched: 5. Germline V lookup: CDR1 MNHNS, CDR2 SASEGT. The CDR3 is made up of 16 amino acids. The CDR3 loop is CASSEGSGGGTGELFF. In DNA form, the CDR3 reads TGTGCCAGCAGTGAAGGGTCAGGGGGCGGCACCGGGGAGCTGTTTTTT.

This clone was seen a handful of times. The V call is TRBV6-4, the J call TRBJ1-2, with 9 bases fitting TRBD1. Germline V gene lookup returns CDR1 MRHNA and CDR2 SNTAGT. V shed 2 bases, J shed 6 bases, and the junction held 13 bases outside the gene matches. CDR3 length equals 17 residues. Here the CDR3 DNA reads TGTGCCAGCAGTGACCAACTACCGGACAGGGGTGGGAATGGCTACACCTTC. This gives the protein CASSDQLPDRGGNGYTF.

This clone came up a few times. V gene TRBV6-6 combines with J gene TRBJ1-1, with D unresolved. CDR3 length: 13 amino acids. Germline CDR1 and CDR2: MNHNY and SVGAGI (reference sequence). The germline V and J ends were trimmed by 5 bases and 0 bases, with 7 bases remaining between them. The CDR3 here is CASSGSMNTEAFF. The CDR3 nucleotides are TGTGCCAGCAGTGGGAGTATGAACACTGAAGCTTTCTTT.

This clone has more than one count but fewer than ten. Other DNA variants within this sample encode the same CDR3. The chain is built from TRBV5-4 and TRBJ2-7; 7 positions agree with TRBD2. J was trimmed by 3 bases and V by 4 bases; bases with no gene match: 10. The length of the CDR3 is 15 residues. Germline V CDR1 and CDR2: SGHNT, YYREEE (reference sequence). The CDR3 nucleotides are TGTGCCAGCAGCGGCAAGTCGGGAGGCAGCTACGAGCAGTACTTC. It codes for CASSGKSGGSYEQYF.

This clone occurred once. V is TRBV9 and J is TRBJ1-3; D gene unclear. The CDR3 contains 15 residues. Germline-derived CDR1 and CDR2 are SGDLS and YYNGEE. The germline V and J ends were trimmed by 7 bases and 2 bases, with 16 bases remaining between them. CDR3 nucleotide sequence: TGTGCCAGCCGACCACCGGGAGGGCCTGGAAACACCATATATTTT. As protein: CASRPPGGPGNTIYF. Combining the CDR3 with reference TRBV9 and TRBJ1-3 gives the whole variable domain DSGVTQTPKHLITATGQRVTLRCSPRSGDLSVYWYQQSLDQGLQFLIQYYNGEERAKGNILERFSAQQFPDLHSELNLSSLELGDSALYFCASRPPGGPGNTIYFGEGSWLTVV.